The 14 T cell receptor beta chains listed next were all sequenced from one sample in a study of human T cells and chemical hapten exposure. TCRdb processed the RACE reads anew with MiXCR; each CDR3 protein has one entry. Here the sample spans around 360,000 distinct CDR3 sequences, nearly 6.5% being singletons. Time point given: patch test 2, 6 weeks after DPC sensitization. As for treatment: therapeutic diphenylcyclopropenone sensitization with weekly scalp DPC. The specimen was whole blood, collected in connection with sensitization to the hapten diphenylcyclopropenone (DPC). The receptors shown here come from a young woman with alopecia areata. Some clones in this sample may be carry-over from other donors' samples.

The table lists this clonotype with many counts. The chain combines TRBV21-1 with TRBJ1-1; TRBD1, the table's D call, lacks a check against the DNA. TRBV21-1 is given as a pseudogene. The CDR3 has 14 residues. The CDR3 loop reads CASSKRGQGTEAFF. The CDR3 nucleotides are TGTGCCAGCAGCAAACGGGGACAGGGCACTGAAGCTTTCTTT.

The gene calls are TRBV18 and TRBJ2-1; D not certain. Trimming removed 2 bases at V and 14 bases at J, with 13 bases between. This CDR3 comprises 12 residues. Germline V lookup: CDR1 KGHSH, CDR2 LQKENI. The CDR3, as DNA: TGTGCCAGCTCACCAGAGGTTACCGTAAAGTTCTTC. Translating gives CASSPEVTVKFF. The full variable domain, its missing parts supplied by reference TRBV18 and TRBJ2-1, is NAGVMQNPRHLVRRRGQEARLRCSPMKGHSHVYWYRQLPEEGLKFMVYLQKENIIDESGMPKERFSAEFPKEGPSILRIQQVVRGDSAAYFCASSPEVTVKFFGPGTRLTVL.

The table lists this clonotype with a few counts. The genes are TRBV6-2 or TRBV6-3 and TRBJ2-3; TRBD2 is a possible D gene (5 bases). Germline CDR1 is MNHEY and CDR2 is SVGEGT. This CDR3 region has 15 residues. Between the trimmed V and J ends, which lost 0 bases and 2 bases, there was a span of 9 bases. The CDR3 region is CASSYSEVDTDTQYF. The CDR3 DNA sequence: TGTGCCAGCAGTTACTCGGAGGTGGACACAGATACGCAGTATTTT.

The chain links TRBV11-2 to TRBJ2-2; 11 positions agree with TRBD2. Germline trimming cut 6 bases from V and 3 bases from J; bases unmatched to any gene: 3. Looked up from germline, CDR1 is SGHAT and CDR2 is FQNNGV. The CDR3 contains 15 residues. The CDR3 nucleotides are TGTGCCAGCAGACAACTAGCGGGGGACACCGGGGAGCTGTTTTTT. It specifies CASRQLAGDTGELFF.

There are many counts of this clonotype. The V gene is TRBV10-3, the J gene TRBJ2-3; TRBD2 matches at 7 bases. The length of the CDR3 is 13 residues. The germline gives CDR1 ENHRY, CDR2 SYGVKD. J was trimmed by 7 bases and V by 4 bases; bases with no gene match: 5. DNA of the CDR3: TGTGCCATCAGTGCTGGACTAGAAAATACGCAGTATTTT. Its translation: CAISAGLENTQYF.

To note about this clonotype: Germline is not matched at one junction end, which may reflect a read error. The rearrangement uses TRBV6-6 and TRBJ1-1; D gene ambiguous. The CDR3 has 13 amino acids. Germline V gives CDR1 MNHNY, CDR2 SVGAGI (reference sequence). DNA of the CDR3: TGTGCCAGCAGTTACGTTCAGAACGTCTGGGAGGTTTTT. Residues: CASSYVQNVWEVF.

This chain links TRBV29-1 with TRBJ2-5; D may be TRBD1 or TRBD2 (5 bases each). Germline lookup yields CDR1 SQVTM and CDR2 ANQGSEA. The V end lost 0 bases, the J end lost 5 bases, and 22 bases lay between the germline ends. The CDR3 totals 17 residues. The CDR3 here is CSVEDPYQGKWGETQYF. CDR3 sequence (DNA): TGCAGCGTTGAAGACCCATATCAGGGAAAGTGGGGGGAGACCCAGTACTTC.

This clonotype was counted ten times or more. CDR3 loop: CASSLGGEGTIYF. The CDR3 bases are TGTGCCAGCAGCTTAGGGGGCGAGGGCACCATATATTTT. V is TRBV7-2 and J is TRBJ1-3, with a tentative D call TRBD1 (5 bases). Trimming removed 1 base from V and 9 bases from J, with 10 bases in between. Looked up from germline, CDR1 is SGHTA and CDR2 is FQGNSA. The CDR3 length is 13 residues.

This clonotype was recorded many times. CDR3 sequence (DNA): TGTGCCAGCAGTTCCCAAACCGGGGAGCTGTTTTTT. Translated: CASSSQTGELFF. The chain recombines TRBV12-3 or TRBV12-4 with TRBJ2-2; D unclear. This CDR3 comprises 12 residues. V was pared by 4 bases and J by 5 bases, with 5 bases between.

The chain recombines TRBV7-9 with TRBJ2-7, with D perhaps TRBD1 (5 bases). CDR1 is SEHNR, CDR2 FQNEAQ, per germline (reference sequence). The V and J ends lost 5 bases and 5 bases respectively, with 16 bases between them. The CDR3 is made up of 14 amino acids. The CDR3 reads CASSPQGLTNEQYF. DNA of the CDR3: TGTGCCAGCAGCCCGCAGGGCCTTACCAACGAGCAGTACTTC.

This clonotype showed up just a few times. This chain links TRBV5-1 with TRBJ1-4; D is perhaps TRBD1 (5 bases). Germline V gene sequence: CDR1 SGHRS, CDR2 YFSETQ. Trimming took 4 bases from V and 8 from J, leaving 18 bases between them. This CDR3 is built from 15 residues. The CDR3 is CASSPKRQGNEKLFF. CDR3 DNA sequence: TGCGCCAGCAGCCCCAAAAGGCAGGGAAACGAAAAACTGTTTTTT.

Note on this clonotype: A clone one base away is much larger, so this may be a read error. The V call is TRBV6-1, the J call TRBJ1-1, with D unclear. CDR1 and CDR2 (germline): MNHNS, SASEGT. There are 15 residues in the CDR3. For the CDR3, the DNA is TGTGCCAGCAGTGTGTCGGCTCAGCTGAACACTGTAGCTTTCTTT. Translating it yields CASSVSAQLNTVAFF.

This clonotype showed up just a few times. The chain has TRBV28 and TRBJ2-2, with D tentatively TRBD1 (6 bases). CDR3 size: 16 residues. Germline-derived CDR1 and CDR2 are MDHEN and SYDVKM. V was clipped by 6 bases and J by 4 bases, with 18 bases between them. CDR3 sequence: CASSLPTGKGTGELFF. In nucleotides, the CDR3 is TGTGCCAGCAGCCTTCCGACAGGAAAGGGCACCGGGGAGCTGTTTTTT.

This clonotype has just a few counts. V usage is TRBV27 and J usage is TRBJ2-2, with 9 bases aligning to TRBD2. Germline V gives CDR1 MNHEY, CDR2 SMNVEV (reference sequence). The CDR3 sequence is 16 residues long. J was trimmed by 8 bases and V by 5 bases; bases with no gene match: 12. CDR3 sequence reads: CASSLLAGNFLGELFF. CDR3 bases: TGTGCCAGCAGTCTCCTAGCGGGGAATTTTCTGGGGGAGCTGTTTTTT.